Presented here are 30 T cell receptor beta chains from one specimen sequenced in a study of shared clonotypes between healthy human individuals. Cells designated naive CD8 were CD45RO-negative and were positively selected for CCR7, with terminally differentiated effector memory CD45RA+ cells excluded. The assay was immunoSEQ multiplex PCR, and TCRdb's table has in-frame clones only and misses some. The sample consists of about 2.1 million clones, 80% to 95% of them appearing once. The sequencing input was naive CD8+ T cells from PBMCs. The receptor source for this set is a man between 18 and 35 years old in good health. Some clones in this sample may be carry-over from other donors' samples.

This chain joins TRBV7-6 and TRBJ2-7, with 14 bases identical to TRBD2. V dropped 2 bases and J dropped 4; count of bases not matched to a gene: 10. This CDR3 comprises 18 residues. Germline lookup yields CDR1 SGHVS and CDR2 FNYEAQ. This chain's CDR3 is CASSLLGGLAGAKYEQYF. CDR3 DNA: TGTGCCAGCAGCTTACTGGGGGGACTAGCGGGAGCGAAATACGAGCAGTACTTC.

J is TRBJ1-2 and V is TRBV7-8; no reliable D call. This CDR3 has 14 residues. Trimming left V 1 base short and J 9 bases short, with 15 bases between. In germline, CDR1 is SGHVS, CDR2 FQNEAQ. In DNA form, the CDR3 reads TGTGCCAGCAGCTTAGACAGCACCCTTTATAGCTACACCTTC. Its translation: CASSLDSTLYSYTF.

This chain uses TRBV7-9 with TRBJ1-1; 10 nucleotides agree with TRBD1. The germline CDR1 and CDR2 sequences are SEHNR and FQNEAQ (reference sequence). V lost 3 bases to trimming and J lost 1 base; unmatched junction nucleotides: 11. The length of the CDR3 is 18 residues. CDR3 residues: CASSFPPGQGWGNTEAFF. The CDR3 DNA reads TGTGCCAGCAGCTTCCCCCCGGGACAGGGGTGGGGGAACACTGAAGCTTTCTTT.

The chain carries TRBV11-2 and TRBJ1-1, with D unclear. Germline V gene data show CDR1 as SGHAT and CDR2 as FQNNGV. The CDR3 has 14 amino acids. The V end lost 10 bases, the J end lost 0 bases, and 15 bases lay between the germline ends. This chain's CDR3 is CAIRAGGMNTEAFF. In DNA form, the CDR3 reads TGTGCCATCCGGGCGGGAGGCATGAACACTGAAGCTTTCTTT.

The V gene is TRBV11-2, the J gene TRBJ2-1, with 9 nucleotides matching TRBD2. The germline gives CDR1 SGHAT, CDR2 FQNNGV. There are 17 residues in the CDR3. Unmatched junction bases numbered 7, after V lost 2 bases and J lost 2 bases. The CDR3 region is CASSLRLAGAAYNEQFF. CDR3 sequence (DNA): TGTGCCAGCAGCTTAAGATTAGCGGGAGCGGCCTACAATGAGCAGTTCTTC.

The V gene is TRBV30, the J gene TRBJ1-1; D unresolved. V dropped 2 bases and J dropped 0 bases, with 7 bases sitting between them. The CDR3 totals 13 residues. Germline V gives CDR1 GTSNPN, CDR2 SVGIG (reference sequence). The CDR3 is CAWSPGLNTEAFF. The CDR3 DNA reads TGTGCCTGGAGTCCCGGACTGAACACTGAAGCTTTCTTT.

The chain links TRBV11-1 to TRBJ2-3; 11 bases align to TRBD2. CDR3 length: 18 residues. The germline CDR1 and CDR2 sequences are SGHAT and FQDESV (reference sequence). The trim removed 0 bases at V and 5 bases at J, leaving 10 bases unmatched. CDR3 protein: CASSLAMASGRRGDTQYF. The CDR3 nucleotides read TGTGCCAGCAGCTTAGCGATGGCTAGCGGGAGGCGGGGAGATACGCAGTATTTT.

As concerns this clone: This CDR3 is also generated by other DNA sequences in the sample. J is TRBJ1-1 and V is TRBV19; no clear D. Trimming left V 3 bases short and J 2 bases short, with 7 bases between. The CDR3 covers 13 residues. The V gene's germline CDR1 is LNHDA and CDR2 SQIVND (reference sequence). This CDR3 reads CASSIEGNTEAFF. The CDR3 region has the DNA TGTGCCAGTAGTATTGAGGGAAACACTGAAGCTTTCTTT. Full variable domain (rest looked up from reference TRBV19 and TRBJ1-1): DGGITQSPKYLFRKEGQNVTLSCEQNLNHDAMYWYRQDPGQGLRLIYYSQIVNDFQKGDIAEGYSVSREKKESFPLTVTSAQKNPTAFYLCASSIEGNTEAFFGQGTRLTVV.

Turning to this clone: This sample also contains other DNA sequences that code for the same CDR3. This chain connects TRBV4-1 to TRBJ1-2; no reliable D call. CDR3 size: 13 residues. The germline V gene has CDR1 MGHRA and CDR2 YSYEKL. V lost 1 base to trimming and J lost 1 base, with 4 bases between them. This CDR3 reads CASSQVSNYGYTF. CDR3 nucleotide sequence: TGCGCCAGCAGCCAAGTCAGTAACTATGGCTACACCTTC.

The rearrangement links TRBV9 to TRBJ2-2; D unresolved. CDR1 SGDLS and CDR2 YYNGEE come from the germline V gene. The V end was cut by 3 bases, the J end by 3 bases, with 6 bases between. The CDR3 covers 13 residues. The CDR3 is CASSGAYTGELFF. CDR3 nucleotides: TGTGCCAGCAGCGGGGCATACACCGGGGAGCTGTTTTTT.

The chain recombines TRBV7-2 with TRBJ2-5; weak D call: TRBD2 (5 bases). V was shortened by 6 bases and J by 4 bases, with 24 bases between the two germline ends. Germline V lookup: CDR1 SGHTA, CDR2 FQGNSA. CDR3 size: 17 residues. CDR3 coding DNA: TGTGCCAGCAGGGACTCCCATGGCCTAAGTTCAGGAGAGACCCAGTACTTC. This codes for CASRDSHGLSSGETQYF.

For this clone: Other DNA sequences in this specimen translate into the identical CDR3. The rearrangement joins TRBV20-1 to TRBJ1-2; no definite D call. This CDR3 spans 9 amino acids. Trimming pared 4 bases from V and 5 bases from J, leaving 2 bases between. CDR1 DFQATT and CDR2 SNEGSKA come from the germline V gene (reference sequence). In DNA form, the CDR3 reads TGCAGTGCTACTTATGGCTACACCTTC. It translates to CSATYGYTF.

This chain joins TRBV5-1 and TRBJ1-4; no clear D. Germline V gene data show CDR1 as SGHRS and CDR2 as YFSETQ. The CDR3 sequence is 14 residues long. The germline V and J ends were trimmed by 4 bases and 3 bases, with 10 bases remaining between them. CDR3 DNA: TGCGCCAGCAGCCCGGCACGGCCTAATGAAAAACTGTTTTTT. Amino acids: CASSPARPNEKLFF.

The chain links TRBV27 to TRBJ2-7; perhaps D is TRBD1 or TRBD2 (5 bases each). The germline CDR1 and CDR2 sequences are MNHEY and SMNVEV (reference sequence). V lost 6 bases, J lost 3 bases, and 24 bases lay in between. The CDR3 consists of 17 residues. The CDR3 loop is CASSSQRDGSGIYEQYF. The CDR3 DNA reads as TGTGCCAGCAGCTCCCAACGGGACGGCTCAGGGATCTACGAGCAGTACTTC.

This sequence joins TRBV27 and TRBJ2-1, with 12 bases identical to TRBD2. V lost 5 bases to trimming and J lost 6 bases; unmatched junction nucleotides: 11. The CDR3 runs 17 residues. Germline CDR1 MNHEY, CDR2 SMNVEV (reference sequence). CDR3 bases: TGTGCCAGCAGTCCCTTAGGACTAGCGGGACTCCCCAATGAGCAGTTCTTC. Translated: CASSPLGLAGLPNEQFF.

The rearrangement uses TRBV7-9 and TRBJ2-7, with D maybe TRBD2 (5 bases). Germline CDR1 reads SEHNR; CDR2 reads FQNEAQ (reference sequence). V lost 3 bases to trimming and J lost 3 bases, with 12 bases between them. The CDR3 covers 14 residues. Here the CDR3 reads CASSFRGLIYEQYF. The CDR3 region has the DNA TGTGCCAGCAGCTTTCGGGGTTTAATCTACGAGCAGTACTTC.

The genes are TRBV5-1 and TRBJ2-7; tentatively, D is TRBD2 (6 bases). Germline loops: CDR1 SGHRS, CDR2 YFSETQ. The CDR3 consists of 16 residues. V was shortened by 0 bases and J by 3 bases, with 16 bases between the two germline ends. For the CDR3, the DNA is TGCGCCAGCAGCTTGGGGTCCGCTAGCGCAATCTACGAGCAGTACTTC. It yields the protein CASSLGSASAIYEQYF.

Comment on this clone: Other DNA sequences in the same sample also yield this CDR3. The chain uses TRBV27 and TRBJ1-2; D might be TRBD1 (6 bases). Germline-derived CDR1 and CDR2 are MNHEY and SMNVEV (reference sequence). The V end lost 6 bases, the J end lost 4 bases, and 12 bases lay between the germline ends. This CDR3 has 13 amino acids. The CDR3 DNA reads as TGTGCCAGCAGCATGACAGGTAGCTATGGCTACACCTTC. It yields the protein CASSMTGSYGYTF.

The chain carries TRBV6-5 and TRBJ2-3; possible D gene TRBD2, 5 bases. The V gene lost 4 bases and the J gene lost 6 bases, with 20 bases spanning the gap. The V gene's germline CDR1 is MNHEY and CDR2 SVGAGI. This CDR3 spans 16 amino acids. The CDR3 DNA reads as TGTGCCAGCAGTTGCGAATGGCCTCCGGGCGGGGATACGCAGTATTTT. This codes for CASSCEWPPGGDTQYF.

The chain is built from TRBV15 and TRBJ1-2; D remains unclear. CDR1 is LNHNV and CDR2 is YYDKDF in the germline V gene (reference sequence). The germline V and J ends were trimmed by 0 bases and 0 bases, with 8 bases remaining between them. The CDR3 has 15 amino acids. The CDR3 nucleotides read TGTGCCACCAGCAGAGATCTAATGGCTAACTATGGCTACACCTTC. This encodes CATSRDLMANYGYTF.

The rearrangement joins TRBV27 to TRBJ1-2; D possibly corresponds to TRBD1 (6 bases). The CDR3 has 15 residues. Germline loops: CDR1 MNHEY, CDR2 SMNVEV (reference sequence). V lost 5 bases to trimming and J lost 4 bases, with 17 bases between them. CDR3 protein: CASSSVGGLGYGYTF. The CDR3 nucleotides are TGTGCCAGCAGTAGTGTGGGGGGCTTGGGCTATGGCTACACCTTC.

This clone showed up just once. The V gene is TRBV11-2, the J gene TRBJ1-4; D gene unclear. The CDR3 is 15 amino acids. V lost 3 bases and J 5 bases, leaving 13 bases between the germline ends. Looked up from germline, CDR1 is SGHAT and CDR2 is FQNNGV. The CDR3 region is CASSLETVRNEKLFF. The DNA of the CDR3 is TGTGCCAGCAGCTTGGAGACGGTGAGGAATGAAAAACTGTTTTTT.

The chain employs TRBV6-5 and TRBJ2-7, with 8 nucleotides matching TRBD1. Per germline, CDR1 MNHEY and CDR2 SVGAGI. The CDR3 extends over 14 amino acids. After removal of 7 bases from V and 2 bases from J, the junction contained 7 bases not matched to a gene. Here the CDR3 reads CASNPTGATYEQYF. CDR3 DNA: TGTGCCAGCAACCCGACAGGGGCAACCTACGAGCAGTACTTC.

This chain joins TRBV11-2 and TRBJ2-1, with 15 bases that match TRBD2. The CDR3 consists of 16 residues. J lost 8 bases, V lost 5 bases, and 7 bases had no gene match. CDR1 and CDR2 (germline): SGHAT, FQNNGV. CDR3 DNA sequence: TGTGCCAGCAGCCCGGGACTAGCGGGAGGCTGGGATGAGCAGTTCTTC. This codes for CASSPGLAGGWDEQFF.

The rearrangement joins TRBV18 to TRBJ1-4; D is unresolved. CDR1 and CDR2 (germline): KGHSH, LQKENI. The CDR3 is 16 residues long. The ends were cut back, 1 base at V and 3 bases at J, with 12 bases in the middle. The CDR3 reads CASSPLKQKSNEKLFF. CDR3 sequence (DNA): TGTGCCAGCTCACCACTGAAACAGAAGTCTAATGAAAAACTGTTTTTT.

The V call is TRBV28, the J call TRBJ1-2; D remains ambiguous. The V end was cut by 3 bases, the J end by 2 bases, with 10 bases between. Germline CDR1 is MDHEN and CDR2 is SYDVKM. This CDR3 spans 14 amino acids. The CDR3 coding sequence is TGTGCCAGCAGTTTTTACGCCGCGAACTATGGCTACACCTTC. Protein: CASSFYAANYGYTF.

The rearrangement uses TRBV19 and TRBJ1-1, with 7 bases fitting TRBD1. The junction had 8 bases not matched to a gene; V was cut back by 1 base and J by 0 bases. The CDR3 totals 17 residues. Germline V CDR1 and CDR2: LNHDA, SQIVND (reference sequence). The CDR3 nucleotides read TGTGCCAGTAGTATAGGGTCGGTAGGGGGCCTGAACACTGAAGCTTTCTTT. Encoded protein: CASSIGSVGGLNTEAFF.

With respect to this clone: Other DNA sequences of this sample code for an identical CDR3. This rearrangement joins TRBV13 to TRBJ2-7, with D perhaps TRBD2 (6 bases). Germline CDR1 PRHDT, CDR2 FYEKMQ (reference sequence). Trimming took off 5 bases at V and 0 bases at J, with 8 bases between the two ends. The CDR3 is made up of 13 amino acids. The CDR3 sequence: CASSGGPSYEQYF. CDR3 DNA: TGTGCCAGCAGCGGAGGGCCCTCCTACGAGCAGTACTTC.

J is TRBJ2-7 and V is TRBV6-5; 7 bases agree with TRBD2. The CDR3 is 16 residues long. V trimming: 3 bases; J trimming: 1 base; junction bases outside the gene matches: 9. CDR1 and CDR2 from the germline V gene are MNHEY and SVGAGI. The CDR3 coding sequence is TGTGCCAGCAGTTATTCCTCGGGACTAAAGTCCTACGAGCAGTACTTC. It yields the protein CASSYSSGLKSYEQYF.

In regard to this clone: The sample contains more than one DNA sequence encoding this CDR3. The chain has TRBV28 and TRBJ1-1; D is unresolved. This CDR3 has 11 amino acids. Trimming removed 1 base at V and 7 bases at J, with 4 bases between. Germline-derived CDR1 and CDR2 are MDHEN and SYDVKM. The CDR3 nucleotides are TGTGCCAGCAGTTTATCTATTGAAGCTTTCTTT. This encodes CASSLSIEAFF.